This section outlines one T cell receptor (beta chain) sequence together with its context. Its specificity is not known. Other nucleotide sequences from this sample produce the same CDR3. This record belongs to a study of T cells in localized non-small cell lung cancer. Study-wide points: The study detected a median about 57 of the top 100 tumor clones in adjacent lung. Longer overall survival was associated with a higher density of T cells in the blood. Uninvolved adjacent lung had higher T cell clonality than tumor and all other tissues. Because researchers sequenced only one region of the tumor, heterogeneity is still possible.

Produced via immunoSEQ multiplex PCR; TCRdb's table is partial and in-frame only. Found here are 35,000 to 40,000 clones, 88% of them singletons; the top ten hold about 2.5%. Trimming cost V 2 bases and J 1 base, with 6 bases left between them. This CDR3 spans 13 amino acids. Germline lookup yields CDR1 SGHKS and CDR2 YYEKEE (reference sequence). J is TRBJ1-1 and V is TRBV5-5; no definite D call. The sample consisted of peripheral blood, taken before any cancer treatment. The receptor comes from a woman between 35 and 70 years old with stage I lung adenocarcinoma. The CDR3 region has the DNA TGTGCCAGCAGCTTCGGGGAGAACACTGAAGCTTTCTTT. Its translation: CASSFGENTEAFF.